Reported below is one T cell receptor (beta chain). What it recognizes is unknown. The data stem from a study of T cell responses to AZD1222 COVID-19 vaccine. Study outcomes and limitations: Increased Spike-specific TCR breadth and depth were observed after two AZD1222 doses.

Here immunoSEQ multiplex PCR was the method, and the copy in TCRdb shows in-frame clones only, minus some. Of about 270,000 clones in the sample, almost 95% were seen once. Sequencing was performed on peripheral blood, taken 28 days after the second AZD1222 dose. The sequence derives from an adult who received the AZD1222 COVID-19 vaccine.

The CDR3 DNA sequence: TGCGCCAGCAGCCAAAGGGGAGGGTGGGGTGAAAAACTGTTTTTT. Amino acid sequence: CASSQRGGWGEKLFF. The V gene is TRBV4-1, the J gene TRBJ1-4; D is perhaps TRBD1 (5 bases). This CDR3 contains 15 residues. Trimming shortened V by 2 bases and J by 7 bases, and 14 bases separated the two germline ends. The germline gives CDR1 MGHRA, CDR2 YSYEKL.